The clone carrying this TCR beta chain was seen ten or more times. Trimming removed 2 bases from V and 3 bases from J, with 5 bases in between. The CDR3 is made up of 12 amino acids. TCRdb called the RT-PCR reads again in MiXCR, with one record for every CDR3 protein. The sample yields 550,000 to 750,000 distinct CDR3 sequences, about 14% seen once. The receptor comes from a female donor in good health, serving as a healthy control. The genes are TRBV12-3 or TRBV12-4 and TRBJ2-7; D perhaps matches TRBD1 (5 bases). Sequencing was carried out using memory CD4+ T cells from blood. The CDR3 is CASSLRGYEQYF. The CDR3 region has the DNA TGTGCCAGCAGTTTAAGGGGCTACGAGCAGTACTTC.